The T cell receptor (beta chain) described here comes from a study of T cell changes during pregnancy in multiple sclerosis. Sequencing was performed with immunoSEQ multiplex PCR; in TCRdb, only in-frame clones are kept and a portion is missing. The sample consists of some 40,000 clones, 90% to 95% of them appearing once. Looked up from germline, CDR1 is MNHEY and CDR2 is SVGAGI. This CDR3 region has 15 residues. The germline V and J ends were trimmed by 5 bases and 5 bases, with 16 bases remaining between them. The sequencing used CD4+ T cells from peripheral blood mononuclear cells, collected after pregnancy. The chain carries TRBV6-5 and TRBJ1-3; D is perhaps TRBD1 (6 bases). This clonotype was sampled from a female donor with multiple sclerosis, enrolled in a pregnancy study. This chain's CDR3 is CASSHRGGGRNTIYF. DNA of the CDR3: TGTGCCAGCAGTCACCGCGGGGGGGGCAGAAACACCATATATTTT.